The rows below give T cell receptor beta chains drawn from one sample of a study of blood T cell repertoires in COVID-19. Profiled with immunoSEQ multiplex PCR; TCRdb holds only in-frame clones, not every one. The data contain tens of thousands of clones, around nine tenths of them seen just once; the ten biggest clones take up 11% to 15%. Sequenced: peripheral blood. Every receptor here comes from a man aged 65 to 85 with active or convalescent COVID-19. Both conserved end residues are part of each CDR3. D genes are given only for firm matches. Rows may omit the clone size; those that give it use once, few, many or a size class.

size: .; V: TRBV5-1; D: TRBD1; J: TRBJ2-7; DNA: TGCGCCAGCAGCCCGGGACAGGGTAACTACGAGCAGTACTTC; CDR3: CASSPGQGNYEQYF
size: .; V: TRBV7-2; D: .; J: TRBJ1-2; DNA: TGTGCCAGCAGCCGCAATGTTCCCACGGGGGGAGCTAACTATGGCTACACCTTC; CDR3: CASSRNVPTGGANYGYTF
size: .; V: TRBV5-1; D: .; J: TRBJ1-6; DNA: TGCGCCAGCAGCCCAGACTGGGGGGTGAGTAATTCACCCCTCCACTTT; CDR3: CASSPDWGVSNSPLHF
size: .; V: TRBV11-2; D: TRBD1; J: TRBJ1-2; DNA: TGTGCCAGCAGCTTAGGGACAGGGAGTGGCTACACCTTC; CDR3: CASSLGTGSGYTF
size: .; V: TRBV2; D: .; J: TRBJ2-2; DNA: TGTGCCAGCAGGGTACAGGGACCCGGGGAGCTGTTTTTT; CDR3: CASRVQGPGELFF
size: .; V: TRBV2; D: TRBD1; J: TRBJ1-5; DNA: TGTGCCAGCAGTGAAGAACAGACAGGGCACCAGCCCCAGCATTTT; CDR3: CASSEEQTGHQPQHF
size: .; V: TRBV3-1/TRBV3-2; D: TRBD2; J: TRBJ2-7; DNA: TGTGCCAGCAGCCAACTAGCGGGAGGCGGAGAGCAGTACTTC; CDR3: CASSQLAGGGEQYF
size: few; V: TRBV28; D: TRBD1; J: TRBJ1-6; DNA: TGTGCCAGCAGTGCGGGACAGGGGGGCTATAATTCACCCCTCCACTTT; CDR3: CASSAGQGGYNSPLHF
size: .; V: TRBV5-4; D: TRBD1; J: TRBJ1-2; DNA: TGTGCCAGCAGCGATGGACAGGGAGGTCGGAACTATGGCTACACCTTC; CDR3: CASSDGQGGRNYGYTF
size: .; V: TRBV12-3/TRBV12-4; D: .; J: TRBJ1-2; DNA: TGTGCCAGCAGTTTTTCAGACTATGGCTACACCTTC; CDR3: CASSFSDYGYTF
size: few; V: TRBV3-1/TRBV3-2; D: .; J: TRBJ1-2; DNA: TGTGCCAGCAGCCTAGCCAACTATGGCTACACCTTC; CDR3: CASSLANYGYTF
size: .; V: TRBV6-1; D: .; J: TRBJ1-3; DNA: TGTGCCAGCAGTGAAGCCGGGTTCTCTGGAAACACCATATATTTT; CDR3: CASSEAGFSGNTIYF
size: .; V: TRBV18; D: .; J: TRBJ1-4; DNA: TGTGCCAGCGCTTACGGCGGCAGCGAGCACGAAAAACTGTTTTTT; CDR3: CASAYGGSEHEKLFF
size: .; V: TRBV2; D: TRBD1; J: TRBJ1-4; DNA: TGTGCCAGCAGTGACAGGGGGTCGGGTAATGAAAAACTGTTTTTT; CDR3: CASSDRGSGNEKLFF
size: once; V: TRBV18; D: TRBD1; J: TRBJ1-2; DNA: TGTGCCAGCTCACCTACGGGACAGACTTACTATGGCTACACCTTC; CDR3: CASSPTGQTYYGYTF
size: .; V: TRBV28; D: TRBD1; J: TRBJ2-7; DNA: TGTGCCAGCAGTCTGGCGGACAGGGTTTCGTACGAGCAGTACTTC; CDR3: CASSLADRVSYEQYF
size: .; V: TRBV14; D: .; J: TRBJ1-2; DNA: TGTGCCAGCAGCCACGGGAAACTCAGGGGCTACACCTTC; CDR3: CASSHGKLRGYTF
size: .; V: TRBV7-3; D: .; J: TRBJ1-1; DNA: TGTGCCAGCAGCTTAAGTGGGGGCTCGAACACTGAAGCTTTCTTT; CDR3: CASSLSGGSNTEAFF
size: .; V: TRBV27; D: .; J: TRBJ1-5; DNA: TGTGCCAGCAGTTTGAAGAGAAGCAATCAGCCCCAGCATTTT; CDR3: CASSLKRSNQPQHF
size: few; V: TRBV7-6; D: .; J: TRBJ1-4; DNA: TGTGCCAGCAGCCCGGGGGTATTAACTAATGAAAAACTGTTTTTT; CDR3: CASSPGVLTNEKLFF
size: .; V: TRBV29-1; D: .; J: TRBJ2-4; DNA: TGCAGCGTTGAATTTGCAGGGATGGCCAAAAACATTCAGTACTTC; CDR3: CSVEFAGMAKNIQYF
size: .; V: TRBV4-3; D: .; J: TRBJ2-1; DNA: TGCGCCAGCAGCCAAGATCAATATAGCGAGCAGTTCTTC; CDR3: CASSQDQYSEQFF
size: .; V: TRBV28; D: .; J: TRBJ1-2; DNA: TGTGCCAGCAGCTGGGGTAGGGGTACCTATGGCTACACCTTC; CDR3: CASSWGRGTYGYTF
size: .; V: TRBV2; D: .; J: TRBJ2-3; DNA: TGTGCCAGCAGGAGACAGGCATACGGAGATACGCAGTATTTT; CDR3: CASRRQAYGDTQYF
size: .; V: TRBV5-1; D: .; J: TRBJ1-1; DNA: TGCGCCAGCAGCTTCAAGGGAGACACTGAAGCTTTCTTT; CDR3: CASSFKGDTEAFF
size: .; V: TRBV7-3; D: TRBD2; J: TRBJ2-2; DNA: TGTGCCAGCAGCTTGACGGGAGGCCGCGACACCGGGGAGCTGTTTTTT; CDR3: CASSLTGGRDTGELFF
size: .; V: TRBV24-1; D: TRBD1; J: TRBJ2-2; DNA: TGTGCCACCAGTGACCCCGGGACAGCGAACACCGGGGAGCTGTTTTTT; CDR3: CATSDPGTANTGELFF
size: .; V: TRBV5-1; D: TRBD1; J: TRBJ2-2; DNA: TGCGCCAGCACCCGGACAGGGGGCGACACCGGGGAGCTGTTTTTT; CDR3: CASTRTGGDTGELFF
size: .; V: TRBV7-3; D: .; J: TRBJ1-2; DNA: TGTGCCAGCAGCTTAACGGGCTCCTATGGCTACACCTTC; CDR3: CASSLTGSYGYTF
size: .; V: TRBV2; D: .; J: TRBJ1-1; DNA: TGTGCCAGCACACTCGGCGGTAACACTGAAGCTTTCTTT; CDR3: CASTLGGNTEAFF
size: .; V: TRBV5-1; D: TRBD2; J: TRBJ2-2; DNA: TGCGCCAGCAGCTTGACTAGCGGGAGGAGTTTCACCGGGGAGCTGTTTTTT; CDR3: CASSLTSGRSFTGELFF
size: once; V: TRBV18; D: TRBD1; J: TRBJ2-2; DNA: TGTGCCAGCTCACCAGGGACAGGGGCGCTCACCGGGGAGCTGTTTTTT; CDR3: CASSPGTGALTGELFF
size: once; V: TRBV27; D: .; J: TRBJ1-1; DNA: TGTGCCAGCAGTTTTTCAGGGATAACTGAAGCTTTCTTT; CDR3: CASSFSGITEAFF
size: .; V: TRBV12-3/TRBV12-4; D: .; J: TRBJ1-3; DNA: TGTGCCAGCCTTATGAGCTCTGGAAACACCATATATTTT; CDR3: CASLMSSGNTIYF
size: few; V: TRBV5-4; D: TRBD2; J: TRBJ2-5; DNA: TGTGCCACCCGGCGGGTAGCGGGCTACCAAGAGACCCAGTACTTC; CDR3: CATRRVAGYQETQYF
size: medium-sized; V: TRBV5-4; D: TRBD1; J: TRBJ2-5; DNA: TGTGCCAGCAGCTGGGGACAGGGAGGGGAAGAGACCCAGTACTTC; CDR3: CASSWGQGGEETQYF
size: .; V: TRBV11-2; D: .; J: TRBJ2-6; DNA: TGTGCCAGCAGCGCAGGACAGACTGGGGCCAACGTCCTGACTTTC; CDR3: CASSAGQTGANVLTF
size: once; V: TRBV7-9; D: TRBD1; J: TRBJ2-7; DNA: TGTGCCAGCAGCCCACCCTCCGGGACAGGGGGCTACGAGCAGTACTTC; CDR3: CASSPPSGTGGYEQYF
size: .; V: TRBV28; D: .; J: TRBJ2-2; DNA: TGTGCCAGCAGATCAACAGGGGGGGAAGCCGGGGAGCTGTTTTTT; CDR3: CASRSTGGEAGELFF
size: .; V: TRBV11-3; D: TRBD2; J: TRBJ2-7; DNA: TGTGCCAGCAGCTTGGGAGGGACGGAAGAGCAGTACTTC; CDR3: CASSLGGTEEQYF
size: .; V: TRBV24-1; D: TRBD2; J: TRBJ2-3; DNA: TGTGCCACCAGTGAACCCCGAGCGGGAACCATAGATACGCAGTATTTT; CDR3: CATSEPRAGTIDTQYF
size: .; V: TRBV9; D: .; J: TRBJ1-5; DNA: TGTGCCAGCAGCGTAGATGGGGCGGGACAGCCCCAGCATTTT; CDR3: CASSVDGAGQPQHF
size: .; V: TRBV5-5; D: TRBD1; J: TRBJ1-2; DNA: TGTGCCAGCAGCTTGACAGGGGACTATGGCTACACCTTC; CDR3: CASSLTGDYGYTF
size: few; V: TRBV5-1; D: .; J: TRBJ2-3; DNA: TGCGCCAGCAGCTTGGGGCAGGGGCTGACAGATACGCAGTATTTT; CDR3: CASSLGQGLTDTQYF
size: .; V: TRBV6-5; D: .; J: TRBJ2-7; DNA: TGTGCCAGTCGTAATCCGACCCGGAGTTCCTACGAGCAGTACTTC; CDR3: CASRNPTRSSYEQYF
size: .; V: TRBV9; D: TRBD2; J: TRBJ2-1; DNA: TGTGCCAGCAGCGACACTAGCGGGACCTACAATGAGCAGTTCTTC; CDR3: CASSDTSGTYNEQFF
size: .; V: TRBV7-2; D: TRBD2; J: TRBJ2-7; DNA: TGTGCCAGCAAGGGTGCGGGAGGGTACGAGCAGTACTTC; CDR3: CASKGAGGYEQYF
size: .; V: TRBV19; D: .; J: TRBJ2-2; DNA: TGTGCCAGTAGCGGAGAGCTTTGGGGGCAGACCGGGGAGCTGTTTTTT; CDR3: CASSGELWGQTGELFF